The rows below give T cell receptor beta chains drawn from one sample of a study of OX40 agonist ivuxolimab in advanced cancers. Here immunoSEQ multiplex PCR was the method, and the copy in TCRdb shows in-frame clones only, minus some. The table lists 65,000 to 95,000 clones, 70% to 90% of them singletons, with approximately 0.8% in the top ten. This specimen was CD4+ or CD8+ T cells sorted from blood, taken in a trial of the OX40 agonist ivuxolimab. Receptors were obtained from an adult with an advanced solid tumor such as melanoma, head and neck, liver or kidney cancer. The CDR3 runs from the conserved cysteine through the conserved F or W. The order of the fields is clone size, J gene, D gene, V gene, CDR3 DNA, CDR3 protein. D genes are given only for firm matches. Rows give clone size only sometimes, using once, few, many, or a class for an expanded clone.

NA,TRBJ1-5,NA,TRBV28,TGTGCCAGCATAATCCGGGGTAATCAGCCCCAGCATTTT,CASIIRGNQPQHF
NA,TRBJ2-1,TRBD1,TRBV18,TGTGCCACCCAGACAGGGGCGAACAATGAGCAGTTCTTC,CATQTGANNEQFF
NA,TRBJ2-3,NA,TRBV6-5,TGTGCCTGCTCAGGGTTGGGCGTTAGCACAGATACGCAGTATTTT,CACSGLGVSTDTQYF
NA,TRBJ2-7,TRBD1,TRBV7-2,TGTGCCAGCAGGGGACAGGGGGCGCTTTCCGAGCAGTACTTC,CASRGQGALSEQYF
NA,TRBJ1-3,NA,TRBV28,TGTGCCAGCAGTTCGCAGGGACCGGTTTACACCATATATTTT,CASSSQGPVYTIYF
once,TRBJ2-6,NA,TRBV30,TGTGCCTGGAGGGACTCTGGGGCCAACGTCCTGACTTTC,CAWRDSGANVLTF
few,TRBJ2-5,TRBD1,TRBV28,TGTGCCAGCTGGGACAGGGCGCAAGAGACCCAGTACTTC,CASWDRAQETQYF
NA,TRBJ2-1,TRBD2,TRBV5-1,TGCGCCAGCAACTCACTTAGCGGGAGCGTCAATGAGCAGTTCTTC,CASNSLSGSVNEQFF
once,TRBJ2-5,NA,TRBV27,TGTGCCAGCAGTTTTTCTCGACTGTTCCAAGAGACCCAGTACTTC,CASSFSRLFQETQYF
NA,TRBJ2-5,NA,TRBV6-1,TGTGCCAGCAATAACCTTAGGGAGACCCAGTACTTC,CASNNLRETQYF
NA,TRBJ1-3,NA,TRBV11-3,TGTGCCAGCAGCTCCAGGGGTGGAAACACCATATATTTT,CASSSRGGNTIYF
NA,TRBJ2-1,NA,TRBV28,TGTGCCAGCAACTCACGGGTCTTTTTCAATGAGCAGTTCTTC,CASNSRVFFNEQFF
NA,TRBJ2-7,TRBD1,TRBV7-7,TGTGCTAGCAGCCGAGACAGGGAAGGCGAGCAGTACTTC,CASSRDREGEQYF
NA,TRBJ2-2,TRBD2,TRBV29-1,TGCAGCGTTCGACTAGCGGGAGGCCCCGGGGAGCTGTTTTTT,CSVRLAGGPGELFF
NA,TRBJ1-6,TRBD1,TRBV18,TGTGCCAGCTCACCGACAGGGGAGGGTGCAAATTCACCTCTCCACTTT,CASSPTGEGANSPLHF
NA,TRBJ2-5,NA,TRBV18,TGTGCCAGCTCACCACCGCCGGTAGGAGAGACCCAGTACTTC,CASSPPPVGETQYF
few,TRBJ2-3,NA,TRBV11-3,TGTGCCAGCTCGGCACGGGGGACAGATACGCAGTATTTT,CASSARGTDTQYF
NA,TRBJ1-1,NA,TRBV30,TGTGCCTGGAGTGTACAGGGCGGGGCTTTCTTT,CAWSVQGGAFF
once,TRBJ2-7,TRBD1,TRBV5-6,TGTGCCAGCAGCTTGGGGGGCCCAGGGGGCTACGAGCAGTACTTC,CASSLGGPGGYEQYF
NA,TRBJ2-3,NA,TRBV5-1,TGCGCCAGCAGCTTGGTGCAGGTTAGCACAGATACGCAGTATTTT,CASSLVQVSTDTQYF
NA,TRBJ2-7,TRBD2,TRBV6-5,TGTGCCAGCAGTACTTTAGCGGGAGACACCCACGAGCAGTACTTC,CASSTLAGDTHEQYF
NA,TRBJ2-7,TRBD1,TRBV11-2,TGTGCCAGCAGCCGCAGCCGGGACAGGGGTTACGAGCAGTACTTC,CASSRSRDRGYEQYF
NA,TRBJ2-2,TRBD2,TRBV7-9,TGTGCCAGCAGCTTAACGTCGGCGGGAGGGTGGACCGGGGAGCTGTTTTTT,CASSLTSAGGWTGELFF
NA,TRBJ2-7,TRBD1,TRBV5-4,TGTGCCAGCATGGATCCGACAGGGGTCAGCGAGCAGTACTTC,CASMDPTGVSEQYF
NA,TRBJ2-7,TRBD2,TRBV5-1,TGCGCCAGCAGCTTGGGGGCTAGCGGGATCCAATCCTACGAGCAGTACTTC,CASSLGASGIQSYEQYF
NA,TRBJ2-1,NA,TRBV21-1,TGTGCCAGCAGCGGACGGGGATGTGCCCTGGGGGAGGGTGCTCGACCCAAGGGCAATGAGCAGTTCTTC,CASSGRGCALGEGARPKGNEQFF
few,TRBJ2-4,NA,TRBV27,TGTGCCAGCAGTTCGAGAAACATTCAGTACTTC,CASSSRNIQYF
NA,TRBJ1-1,NA,TRBV6-1,TGTGCCAGCAGTGACACTTACAACACTGAAGCTTTCTTT,CASSDTYNTEAFF
NA,TRBJ2-1,NA,TRBV12-2,TGTGCAAGTCGCTTTCAACCGGGCTGTTCGCGGCGGGATAGTGAGCAGTTCTTC,CASRFQPGCSRRDSEQFF
NA,TRBJ2-7,NA,TRBV4-3,TGCGCCAGCAGCCTTACACCGGGATCCTACGAGCAGTACTTC,CASSLTPGSYEQYF
NA,TRBJ2-3,NA,TRBV6-6,TGTGCCAGCAGCCCTGGGGCCTCGTCAGATACGCAGTATTTT,CASSPGASSDTQYF
NA,TRBJ2-3,NA,TRBV11-2,TGTGCCAGCAGCTTAAGCAGGGGTGCAGATACGCAGTATTTT,CASSLSRGADTQYF
NA,TRBJ2-5,NA,TRBV30,TGTGCCTGGACAGGTCTGGCCGCGGTGGCCCAGTACTTC,CAWTGLAAVAQYF
NA,TRBJ2-2,NA,TRBV19,TGTGCCAGTAGTCCAGGGACTGCAAACACCGGGGAGCTGTTTTTT,CASSPGTANTGELFF
NA,TRBJ2-7,TRBD1,TRBV9,TGTGCCAGCAGCGTATCGGGACAGGTCGGACTATCTAGCTACGAGCAGTACTTC,CASSVSGQVGLSSYEQYF
NA,TRBJ2-5,NA,TRBV5-3,TGTGCCAGCAGCTCGTACGAGACCCAGTACTTC,CASSSYETQYF
NA,TRBJ1-2,NA,TRBV5-1,TGCGCCAGCAGCTCTACAGGGAGCTATGGCTACACCTTC,CASSSTGSYGYTF
NA,TRBJ2-2,TRBD2,TRBV7-2,TGTGCCAGCAGCAGACTAGCGGGAGTAGGTGGGGAGCTGTTTTTT,CASSRLAGVGGELFF
NA,TRBJ2-1,TRBD2,TRBV7-3,TGTGCCAGCAACCCTAGCGGGAGTAATGAGCAGTTCTTC,CASNPSGSNEQFF
once,TRBJ1-1,NA,TRBV6-5,TGTGCCAGCAGTGAGGGCTTTGAAGCTTTCTTT,CASSEGFEAFF